These 31 T cell receptor beta chains were sequenced from one sample in a study of blood T cell repertoires in COVID-19. The protocol was immunoSEQ multiplex PCR, while the TCRdb copy is restricted to in-frame clones and leaves out a portion. The data contain about 200,000 clones, around 86% of them singletons. Material for sequencing was PBMCs or T cells enriched from blood (not recorded which). The receptors derive from a middle-aged woman with acute COVID-19.

This rearrangement joins TRBV28 to TRBJ2-7; the match to TRBD2 covers 12 bases. Germline assignment: CDR1 MDHEN and CDR2 SYDVKM. CDR3 length: 16 amino acids. V lost 5 bases to trimming and J lost 7 bases; unmatched junction nucleotides: 12. The CDR3 sequence: CASSSGLAGLGGEQYF. In DNA, the CDR3 is TGTGCCAGCAGTAGCGGACTAGCGGGGCTGGGGGGGGAGCAGTACTTC. Combining the CDR3 with reference TRBV28 and TRBJ2-7 gives the whole variable domain DVKVTQSSRYLVKRTGEKVFLECVQDMDHENMFWYRQDPGLGLRLIYFSYDVKMKEKGDIPEGYSVSREKKERFSLILESASTNQTSMYLCASSSGLAGLGGEQYFGPGTRLTVT.

The rearrangement uses TRBV4-3 and TRBJ2-1; tentatively, D is TRBD1 (5 bases). CDR1 and CDR2 from the germline V gene are LGHNA and YSLEER. The CDR3 has 14 residues. V gave up 3 bases and J gave up 8 bases, with 14 bases separating them. The chain's CDR3 is CASSHRQGADEQFF. The CDR3 DNA reads TGCGCCAGCAGCCACCGGCAAGGGGCGGATGAGCAGTTCTTC.

This chain connects TRBV4-3 to TRBJ2-1; 12 bases match TRBD2. CDR3 length: 15 amino acids. The V gene's germline CDR1 is LGHNA and CDR2 YSLEER. The junction had 4 bases not matched to a gene; V was cut back by 6 bases and J by 4 bases. CDR3 sequence: CASSRTSGRYNEQFF. The CDR3 DNA reads TGCGCCAGCAGTCGAACTAGCGGGAGGTACAATGAGCAGTTCTTC.

For this clone: Other nucleotide sequences from this sample produce the same CDR3. The chain has TRBV7-9 and TRBJ2-3; weak D call: TRBD2 (5 bases). Deletions cut 1 base from V and 3 bases from J, with 5 bases between. CDR3 size: 13 residues. Germline V gives CDR1 SEHNR, CDR2 FQNEAQ (reference sequence). The CDR3 here is CASSLGGTDTQYF. In nucleotides, the CDR3 is TGTGCCAGCAGCTTAGGCGGGACAGATACGCAGTATTTT.

The chain joins TRBV27 to TRBJ2-2; D may be TRBD2 (6 bases). Trimming cost V 4 bases and J 5 bases, with 11 bases left between them. Per the germline V gene, CDR1 is MNHEY and CDR2 is SMNVEV (reference sequence). The CDR3 extends over 14 amino acids. Here the CDR3 reads CASSWGGETGELFF. The CDR3 DNA follows: TGTGCCAGCAGTTGGGGAGGAGAGACCGGGGAGCTGTTTTTT.

V and J are TRBV27 and TRBJ2-2; 8 bases line up with TRBD2. CDR3 length equals 15 residues. Germline CDR1 reads MNHEY; CDR2 reads SMNVEV (reference sequence). V gave up 2 bases and J gave up 5 bases; unmatched junction bases: 4. The CDR3 bases are TGTGCCAGCAGTTTACACGGGAGGGGGACCGGGGAGCTGTTTTTT. Its translation is CASSLHGRGTGELFF.

This clone has just one count. The gene calls are TRBV29-1 and TRBJ2-1, with D possibly TRBD2 on 6 matching bases. Trimming removed 3 bases at V and 5 bases at J, with 14 bases between. Germline assignment: CDR1 SQVTM and CDR2 ANQGSEA. CDR3 length: 14 amino acids. The CDR3: CSVDGGIANNEQFF. The CDR3 DNA sequence: TGCAGCGTTGATGGAGGGATCGCGAACAATGAGCAGTTCTTC.

The chain couples TRBV2 to TRBJ2-5; D is perhaps TRBD2 (6 bases). The CDR3 totals 13 residues. Germline CDR1 SNHLY, CDR2 FYNNEI. V was cut by 3 bases and J by 5 bases, with 10 bases left in between. The CDR3 nucleotides are TGTGCCAGCAGTGACGGGGGATATGAGACCCAGTACTTC. Translated: CASSDGGYETQYF.

This clone was recorded once. The rearrangement joins TRBV7-9 to TRBJ2-2; no definite D call. Trimming shortened V by 1 base and J by 7 bases, and 7 bases separated the two germline ends. Germline lookup yields CDR1 SEHNR and CDR2 FQNEAQ (reference sequence). This CDR3 has 13 residues. CDR3 DNA: TGTGCCAGCAGCTTAGTAAATCTCGGGGAGCTGTTTTTT. It codes for CASSLVNLGELFF.

J is TRBJ2-3 and V is TRBV11-3, with TRBD2 identical over 7 bases. Germline loops: CDR1 SGHNT, CDR2 YENEEA. Losses at the gene ends were 1 base for V and 10 bases for J; bases not matched to a gene: 11. The length of the CDR3 is 15 residues. The CDR3 DNA sequence: TGTGCCAGCAGCTTAGTGGGGAGGGCGTTCGGCGCGCAGTATTTT. The encoded protein is CASSLVGRAFGAQYF.

The chain has TRBV28 and TRBJ1-5; the D gene is possibly TRBD1 (5 bases). Germline values: CDR1 MDHEN, CDR2 SYDVKM. This CDR3 has 13 residues. Trimming took 7 bases from V and 4 from J, leaving 11 bases between them. The CDR3 reads CASILSGNQPQHF. CDR3 nucleotide sequence: TGTGCCAGCATTCTGTCAGGGAATCAGCCCCAGCATTTT.

This chain connects TRBV7-8 to TRBJ2-2; tentatively, D is TRBD1 (6 bases). V was pared by 3 bases and J by 1 base, with 18 bases between. Germline CDR1 reads SGHVS; CDR2 reads FQNEAQ. CDR3 length equals 18 residues. The CDR3 nucleotides are TGTGCCAGCAGCTTTAGGGGGTCAGGCCGGGAGAACACCGGGGAGCTGTTTTTT. This codes for CASSFRGSGRENTGELFF.

The V and J genes are TRBV7-8 and TRBJ2-3, with 14 bases fitting TRBD2. This CDR3 comprises 20 residues. Germline lookup yields CDR1 SGHVS and CDR2 FQNEAQ. Germline trimming cut 5 bases from V and 4 bases from J; bases unmatched to any gene: 17. CDR3 coding DNA: TGTGCCAGCAGCCCTTCTTTTGGGACTAGCGGGAGAGGGTTAGCAGATACGCAGTATTTT. Protein product: CASSPSFGTSGRGLADTQYF.

V gene TRBV12-5 combines with J gene TRBJ1-2; maybe TRBD1 (6 bases). The V gene lost 9 bases and the J gene lost 0 bases, with 20 bases spanning the gap. The CDR3 totals 16 residues. The germline CDR1 and CDR2 sequences are LGHNT and FRNRAP. CDR3 DNA: TGTGCTAGAAGACCTCGGGGGGCAGCATCTAACTATGGCTACACCTTC. Translating gives CARRPRGAASNYGYTF.

This clone was observed once. The chain links TRBV5-1 to TRBJ2-3; D call uncertain. The CDR3 is 15 residues long. CDR1 is SGHRS, CDR2 YFSETQ, per germline. V was cut by 2 bases and J by 0 bases, with 10 bases left in between. CDR3 DNA sequence: TGCGCCAGCAGCTTATCTGGAGATAGCACAGATACGCAGTATTTT. It codes for CASSLSGDSTDTQYF.

The CDR3 bases are TGTGCCAGCAGCCAAGGTGCCCGACTAGCGAGTACGCAGTACTTC. Translated: CASSQGARLASTQYF. J is TRBJ2-7 and V is TRBV3-1 (or the pseudogene TRBV3-2), with 8 bases aligning to TRBD2. V shed 1 base and J 9 bases; nucleotides not matched to a gene: 11. Germline CDR1 is LGHDT and CDR2 is YNNKEL (reference sequence). The CDR3 is made up of 15 amino acids.

This sequence joins TRBV19 and TRBJ2-5; TRBD1 aligns across 8 bases. With 5 bases clipped from V and 4 bases from J, the junction kept 3 bases outside the gene matches. Germline CDR1 LNHDA, CDR2 SQIVND (reference sequence). The CDR3 is made up of 13 amino acids. The CDR3 here is CASSVDRGETQYF. The CDR3 DNA sequence: TGTGCCAGTAGTGTCGACAGGGGAGAGACCCAGTACTTC.

The chain recombines TRBV4-3 with TRBJ2-1, with 11 bases aligning to TRBD2. V was pared by 6 bases and J by 2 bases, with 12 bases of the junction left unmatched. CDR1 is LGHNA, CDR2 YSLEER, per germline. This CDR3 is built from 18 residues. CDR3 DNA: TGCGCCAGCAGTGGGACTAGCGGAACCCGACGGGCCTACAATGAGCAGTTCTTC. Encoded protein: CASSGTSGTRRAYNEQFF.

CDR3 nucleotides: TGTGCCAGCAGTCCAGGGACTAGTGTCTACGAGCAGTACTTC. Its protein product is CASSPGTSVYEQYF. V is TRBV27 and J is TRBJ2-7; 8 bases are shared with TRBD2. Trimming removed 5 bases from V and 3 bases from J; junction bases left unmatched: 6. This CDR3 is 14 amino acids long. CDR1 and CDR2 from the germline V gene are MNHEY and SMNVEV (reference sequence).

The genes are TRBV28 and TRBJ2-7, with 8 bases lining up with TRBD2. The CDR3 is 15 residues long. Germline CDR1 MDHEN, CDR2 SYDVKM. Losses at the gene ends were 4 bases for V and 1 base for J; bases not matched to a gene: 6. CDR3 loop: CASSSVAGSSYEQYF. The CDR3 bases are TGTGCCAGCAGTTCGGTAGCGGGAAGTTCCTACGAGCAGTACTTC.

J is TRBJ2-1 and V is TRBV27, with TRBD2 identical over 15 bases. Trimming at V came to 10 bases and at J to 7 bases, leaving 17 bases not matched to a gene. The CDR3 totals 18 residues. CDR1 and CDR2 (germline): MNHEY, SMNVEV (reference sequence). CDR3 residues: CATSEPGLAGGPGNEQFF. CDR3 nucleotide sequence: TGTGCCACAAGCGAACCTGGACTAGCGGGAGGGCCGGGGAATGAGCAGTTCTTC.

The V gene is TRBV5-1, the J gene TRBJ1-1; tentative D call: TRBD1 (5 bases). The CDR3 totals 14 residues. The V end was cut by 4 bases, the J end by 1 base, with 11 bases between. In germline, CDR1 is SGHRS, CDR2 YFSETQ. CDR3 DNA: TGCGCCAGCAGCCGGGTCGGGGGGAACACTGAAGCTTTCTTT. Amino acids: CASSRVGGNTEAFF.

The V gene is TRBV27, the J gene TRBJ1-5, with D unclear. Per germline, CDR1 MNHEY and CDR2 SMNVEV (reference sequence). The CDR3 is made up of 15 amino acids. V lost 8 bases and J lost 3, with 17 bases in between. This chain's CDR3 is CASCPGGSYNQPQHF. The CDR3 nucleotides are TGTGCCAGCTGCCCTGGAGGGTCTTACAATCAGCCCCAGCATTTT.

This clone was picked up one time. This chain connects TRBV28 to TRBJ2-5; TRBD2 matches 7 bases. Germline loops: CDR1 MDHEN, CDR2 SYDVKM. This CDR3 has 13 amino acids. CDR3 residues: CAGGGIPRETQYF. CDR3 DNA: TGTGCTGGGGGGGGGATCCCCCGGGAGACCCAGTACTTC.

The chain is built from TRBV5-1 and TRBJ1-3; 8 bases are a match to TRBD1. The CDR3 totals 18 residues. After removal of 6 bases from V and 3 bases from J, the junction contained 17 bases not matched to a gene. From germline, CDR1 is SGHRS and CDR2 YFSETQ. CDR3 nucleotides: TGCGCCAGCACCGAAACCGGACAGGGCCCCCGTCGTGGAAACACCATATATTTT. It encodes CASTETGQGPRRGNTIYF.

This rearrangement joins TRBV28 to TRBJ1-4, with D unclear. CDR3 length equals 11 residues. Germline V gives CDR1 MDHEN, CDR2 SYDVKM. The V end was cut by 4 bases, the J end by 8 bases, with 5 bases between. CDR3 loop: CASSYSEKLFF. CDR3 nucleotides: TGTGCCAGCAGTTACTCCGAAAAACTGTTTTTT.

This clone has more than one count but fewer than ten. V usage is TRBV2 and J usage is TRBJ1-1; a possible D gene is TRBD1 (6 bases). V lost 4 bases and J lost 2, with 8 bases in between. The CDR3 has 13 amino acids. Germline assignment: CDR1 SNHLY and CDR2 FYNNEI. For the CDR3, the DNA is TGTGCCAGCAGTGGACAGGCAAACACTGAAGCTTTCTTT. Translating gives CASSGQANTEAFF.

This rearrangement joins TRBV29-1 to TRBJ2-5, with a weak D call TRBD1 (5 bases). The CDR3 length is 14 residues. Germline V gene lookup returns CDR1 SQVTM and CDR2 ANQGSEA. V was clipped by 7 bases and J by 2 bases, with 17 bases between them. The CDR3 is CSAITAGQQETQYF. The CDR3 nucleotides are TGCAGCGCCATAACCGCAGGGCAGCAAGAGACCCAGTACTTC. Together with reference TRBV29-1 and TRBJ2-5, the CDR3 gives the full variable domain: SAVISQKPSRDICQRGTSLTIQCQVDSQVTMMFWYRQQPGQSLTLIATANQGSEATYESGFVIDKFPISRPNLTFSTLTVSNMSPEDSSIYLCSAITAGQQETQYFGPGTRLLVL.

In the case of this clone: The junction shows a germline mismatch at one end, possibly a read error. This sequence joins TRBV18 and TRBJ2-1, with TRBD1 matching over 9 bases. The CDR3 consists of 12 residues. CDR1 is KGHSH, CDR2 LQKENI, per germline. The CDR3 coding sequence is TGTGCCAGCTCACGCCCACAGGGGGCAGGGGTCTTC. It encodes CASSRPQGAGVF. The entire variable domain, with the rest obtained from reference TRBV18 and TRBJ2-1, is as follows: NAGVMQNPRHLVRRRGQEARLRCSPMKGHSHVYWYRQLPEEGLKFMVYLQKENIIDESGMPKERFSAEFPKEGPSILRIQQVVRGDSAAYFCASSRPQGAGVFGPGTRLTVL.

This clone was seen a few times. V and J are TRBV6-6 and TRBJ2-1, with TRBD2 matching 9 bases. V was pared by 3 bases and J by 9 bases, with 6 bases of the junction left unmatched. The CDR3 covers 14 residues. Per the germline V gene, CDR1 is MNHNY and CDR2 is SVGAGI (reference sequence). CDR3 DNA sequence: TGTGCCAGCAGTTATGCGGGAGGGCTGGGTGAGCAGTTCTTC. As protein: CASSYAGGLGEQFF.

The rearrangement links TRBV12-3 or TRBV12-4 to TRBJ1-1; no definite D call. The CDR3 runs to 13 residues. Trimming removed 5 bases from V and 4 bases from J, with 11 bases in between. CDR3 coding DNA: TGTGCCAGCAGTCACACGTGGCTCACTGAAGCTTTCTTT. Its protein is CASSHTWLTEAFF.